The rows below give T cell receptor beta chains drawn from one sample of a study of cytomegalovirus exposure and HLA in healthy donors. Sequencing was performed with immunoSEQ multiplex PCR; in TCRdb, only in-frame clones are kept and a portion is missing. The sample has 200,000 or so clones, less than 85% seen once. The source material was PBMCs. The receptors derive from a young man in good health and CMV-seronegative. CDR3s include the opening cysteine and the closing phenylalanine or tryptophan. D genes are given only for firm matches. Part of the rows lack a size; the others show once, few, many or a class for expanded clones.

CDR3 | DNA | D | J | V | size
CASRRGGIGNIQYF | TGTGCCAGTCGGCGGGGGGGGATAGGGAACATTCAGTACTTC | TRBD2 | TRBJ2-4 | TRBV27 | once
CASSFSQDTEAFF | TGTGCCAGCAGCTTTTCCCAGGACACTGAAGCTTTCTTT | . | TRBJ1-1 | TRBV5-6 | .
CARPLTSGGYNEQFF | TGTGCCAGACCGTTGACTAGCGGGGGTTACAATGAGCAGTTCTTC | TRBD2 | TRBJ2-1 | TRBV6-1 | .
CASSLAPNRGTFYGYTF | TGTGCCAGCAGCTTAGCGCCAAACAGGGGAACGTTCTATGGCTACACCTTC | TRBD1 | TRBJ1-2 | TRBV7-9 | .
CAIRDRDQPQHF | TGTGCCATCAGGGACAGGGATCAGCCCCAGCATTTT | TRBD1 | TRBJ1-5 | TRBV10-3 | .
CASSPSGGGEQFF | TGTGCCAGCAGCCCGTCTGGGGGAGGTGAGCAGTTCTTC | . | TRBJ2-1 | TRBV28 | few
CASPDLYGYTF | TGTGCCAGCCCAGATCTCTATGGCTACACCTTC | . | TRBJ1-2 | TRBV6-1 | .
CASSEALAGGPDTQYF | TGTGCCAGCAGTGAAGCGCTAGCGGGAGGGCCAGATACGCAGTATTTT | TRBD2 | TRBJ2-3 | TRBV6-1 | many
CASSSQETQYF | TGTGCCAGCAGCTCTCAAGAGACCCAGTACTTC | . | TRBJ2-5 | TRBV27 | .
CASKSRGSTEAFF | TGCGCCAGCAAATCCAGGGGGAGCACTGAAGCTTTCTTT | TRBD1 | TRBJ1-1 | TRBV5-1 | .
CASSQEPGLPGNTIYF | TGCGCCAGCAGCCAAGAACCAGGGCTTCCTGGAAACACCATATATTTT | . | TRBJ1-3 | TRBV4-1 | .
CASSESRFAPLHF | TGTGCCAGCAGTGAATCACGATTCGCGCCCCTCCACTTT | . | TRBJ1-6 | TRBV2 | once
CAWSVPGGGGYTF | TGTGCCTGGAGTGTGCCCGGGGGAGGTGGCTACACCTTC | . | TRBJ1-2 | TRBV30 | .
CASSRDLAQRTYNEQFF | TGTGCCAGCAGCCGAGACCTAGCGCAGCGCACGTACAATGAGCAGTTCTTC | . | TRBJ2-1 | TRBV4-2 | .
CASSRRTTNEKLFF | TGTGCCAGCAGCAGGCGAACAACTAATGAAAAACTGTTTTTT | . | TRBJ1-4 | TRBV6-5 | .
CASSPQGQFGELFF | TGTGCCAGCAGCCCCCAGGGACAGTTCGGGGAGCTGTTTTTT | TRBD1 | TRBJ2-2 | TRBV5-4 | .
CASSQARGGSYEQYF | TGCGCCAGCAGCCAAGCCCGGGGGGGCTCCTACGAGCAGTACTTC | TRBD2 | TRBJ2-7 | TRBV4-1 | .
CASKAGPGELFF | TGTGCCAGTAAGGCAGGTCCCGGGGAGCTGTTTTTT | . | TRBJ2-2 | TRBV19 | .
CASSIGLAQNTGELFF | TGTGCCAGCTCAATCGGACTCGCGCAGAACACCGGGGAGCTGTTTTTT | . | TRBJ2-2 | TRBV18 | .
CASSFPGQGQQPQHF | TGCGCCAGCAGCTTTCCGGGACAGGGTCAACAGCCCCAGCATTTT | TRBD1 | TRBJ1-5 | TRBV4-1 | .
CASSLVAGWSYNEQFF | TGTGCCAGCAGCTTAGTGGCAGGGTGGTCCTACAATGAGCAGTTCTTC | . | TRBJ2-1 | TRBV11-3 | .
CASSRSRGLAGGYTF | TGTGCCAGCAGCCGTAGCAGGGGGCTGGCGGGTGGCTACACCTTC | TRBD1 | TRBJ1-2 | TRBV6-5 | .
CASSLYEGGSTDTQYF | TGTGCCAGCAGCTTATATGAGGGAGGGAGCACAGATACGCAGTATTTT | TRBD2 | TRBJ2-3 | TRBV7-3 | few
CASSLVDSKNHEQFF | TGTGCCAGCAGCTTGGTGGACAGTAAGAACCATGAGCAGTTCTTC | . | TRBJ2-1 | TRBV5-6 | .
CASSTRRAGEQYF | TGTGCCAGCAGTACTCGCAGGGCTGGGGAGCAGTACTTC | . | TRBJ2-7 | TRBV9 | .
CASSSTGNTGELFF | TGTGCCAGCAGCTCGACAGGGAACACCGGGGAGCTGTTTTTT | . | TRBJ2-2 | TRBV7-9 | once
CASTQGSWGSEQYF | TGTGCCAGCACCCAGGGGTCTTGGGGCTCCGAGCAGTACTTC | . | TRBJ2-7 | TRBV27 | .
CASSLTATGNTEAFF | TGTGCCAGCAGCTTAACGGCGACAGGGAACACTGAAGCTTTCTTT | . | TRBJ1-1 | TRBV7-9 | once
CASSSLVVPNEQFF | TGTGCCAGCAGCTCCCTTGTCGTCCCTAATGAGCAGTTCTTC | . | TRBJ2-1 | TRBV11-3 | .
CASSVSLGLDTDTQYF | TGTGCCAGCAGCGTTAGTCTGGGACTCGACACAGATACGCAGTATTTT | . | TRBJ2-3 | TRBV9 | .
CASSLGPTSGVAQYF | TGTGCCAGCAGCTTGGGACCCACCTCCGGGGTGGCCCAGTACTTC | . | TRBJ2-5 | TRBV5-6 | .
CASSWGRTSRNEQFF | TGTGCCAGCAGCTGGGGTAGGACTAGCAGGAATGAGCAGTTCTTC | TRBD2 | TRBJ2-1 | TRBV7-9 | .
CASSLARDTYEQYF | TGTGCCAGCAGTTTAGCTCGGGACACCTACGAGCAGTACTTC | . | TRBJ2-7 | TRBV27 | .
CASRGQVRVNYGYTF | TGTGCCTCTAGGGGGCAGGTACGAGTGAACTATGGCTACACCTTC | TRBD1 | TRBJ1-2 | TRBV30 | once
CASSEKTGGGNTIYF | TGTGCCAGCAGTGAAAAGACAGGGGGTGGAAACACCATATATTTT | TRBD1 | TRBJ1-3 | TRBV6-4 | few
CATSRGRGSSYEQYF | TGTGCCACCAGCAGAGGTAGGGGGAGCTCCTACGAGCAGTACTTC | . | TRBJ2-7 | TRBV15 | .
CASSARDRDHNEQFF | TGTGCCAGCAGCGCCCGGGACAGGGACCACAATGAGCAGTTCTTC | TRBD1 | TRBJ2-1 | TRBV9 | .
CASSEALGGRQYF | TGTGCCAGCAGTGAAGCGTTGGGGGGACGGCAGTACTTC | . | TRBJ2-7 | TRBV6-1 | .
CASSVQGQETQYF | TGTGCCAGCAGCGTACAGGGTCAAGAGACCCAGTACTTC | . | TRBJ2-5 | TRBV5-5 | .
CASSSARQDRGPYEQYF | TGTGCCAGCAGTTCCGCCCGTCAGGACAGGGGCCCCTACGAGCAGTACTTC | TRBD1 | TRBJ2-7 | TRBV28 | once
CASSLMDRDYKNIQYF | TGTGCCAGCAGCTTAATGGACCGGGACTACAAAAACATTCAGTACTTC | TRBD2 | TRBJ2-4 | TRBV5-4 | .
CASSLSHGGATNEKLFF | TGCGCCAGCAGCTTGTCTCACGGGGGGGCAACTAATGAAAAACTGTTTTTT | . | TRBJ1-4 | TRBV5-1 | .
CASSGDRQSYGYTF | TGTGCCAGCTCAGGGGACAGGCAGTCCTATGGCTACACCTTC | TRBD1 | TRBJ1-2 | TRBV18 | .
CASSWRTSGRTYEQYF | TGCGCCAGCAGCTGGAGGACTAGCGGTCGAACCTACGAGCAGTACTTC | TRBD2 | TRBJ2-7 | TRBV5-1 | few
CASSGQIPEKLFF | TGTGCCAGCAGCGGACAGATACCTGAAAAACTGTTTTTT | . | TRBJ1-4 | TRBV9 | .
CASSRGLAGGEQYF | TGTGCCAGTAGTAGAGGACTAGCGGGAGGGGAGCAGTACTTC | TRBD2 | TRBJ2-7 | TRBV19 | .
CASSENGATNEKLFF | TGTGCCAGCAGTGAAAATGGAGCAACTAATGAAAAACTGTTTTTT | . | TRBJ1-4 | TRBV6-1 | .
CASSEQGYHSRTEAFF | TGCGCCAGCAGTGAACAGGGTTACCACTCGAGGACTGAAGCTTTCTTT | . | TRBJ1-1 | TRBV10-2 | .
CASSAGQGAGYGYTF | TGTGCCAGTAGTGCGGGACAGGGGGCAGGGTATGGCTACACCTTC | TRBD1 | TRBJ1-2 | TRBV19 | .
CASSLRGQPGELFF | TGCGCCAGCAGCCTCAGGGGACAGCCCGGGGAGCTGTTTTTT | TRBD1 | TRBJ2-2 | TRBV5-1 | .
CSPSGGPRLAVEQFF | TGCAGCCCTTCAGGGGGCCCTAGACTAGCTGTTGAGCAGTTCTTC | . | TRBJ2-1 | TRBV29-1 | .
CASSAGGPDTQYF | TGTGCCAGCAGTGCAGGGGGGCCAGATACGCAGTATTTT | . | TRBJ2-3 | TRBV28 | .
CASSDFSVTSTDTQYF | TGTGCCAGCAGTGATTTCAGCGTTACTAGCACAGATACGCAGTATTTT | . | TRBJ2-3 | TRBV2 | .
CASSEFSGGGTEAFF | TGCGCCAGCAGTGAGTTCTCGGGGGGGGGCACTGAAGCTTTCTTT | . | TRBJ1-1 | TRBV10-2 | .
CASTGREGTEAFF | TGTGCCAGCACGGGGAGGGAAGGCACTGAAGCTTTCTTT | . | TRBJ1-1 | TRBV6-1 | .